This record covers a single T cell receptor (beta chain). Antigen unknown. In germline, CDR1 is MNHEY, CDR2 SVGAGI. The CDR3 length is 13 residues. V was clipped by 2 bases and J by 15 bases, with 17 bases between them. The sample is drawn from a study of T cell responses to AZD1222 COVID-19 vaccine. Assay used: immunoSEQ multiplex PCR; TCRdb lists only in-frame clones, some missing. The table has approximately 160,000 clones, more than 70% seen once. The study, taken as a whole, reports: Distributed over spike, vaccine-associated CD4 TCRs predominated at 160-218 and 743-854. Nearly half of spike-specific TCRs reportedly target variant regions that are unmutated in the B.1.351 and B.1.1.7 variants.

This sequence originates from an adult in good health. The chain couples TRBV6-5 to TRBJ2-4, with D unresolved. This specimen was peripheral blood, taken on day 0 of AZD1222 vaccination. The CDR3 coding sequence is TGTGCCAGCAGTTACGACGTCGTAACCCCACGGTACTTC. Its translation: CASSYDVVTPRYF.